This T cell receptor beta chain emerged from a study of T cells after yellow fever vaccination. The study's findings and limits: Most clones from primary vaccination were detected again post-booster (approximately 96% CD4, roughly 91% CD8). Clonotypes found in both CD4 and CD8 compartments made up a small share.

Making TCR cDNA involved 5'RACE template switching, which added UMIs and a universal primer site. TCRdb recomputed calls from the 5' RACE reads with MiXCR, one row per CDR3 protein. The sample shows about 120,000 distinct CDR3 sequences, roughly 15% of them seen only once. V gave up 5 bases and J gave up 1 base, with 9 bases separating them. CDR1 and CDR2 (germline): SGHVS, FQNEAQ. The CDR3 has 14 residues. This clonotype was seen more than once but under ten times. The antigen remains unidentified. The receptor's source is a man between 18 and 29 years old who received the YFV17D yellow fever vaccine. The sample consisted of CD8+ T cells sorted from PBMCs, taken 5 days after the yellow fever booster vaccination. The gene calls are TRBV7-8 and TRBJ1-3; D not resolved. CDR3 coding DNA: TGTGCCAGCAGCGCGTGGTTGTCTGGAAACACCATATATTTT. The encoded protein is CASSAWLSGNTIYF.